The clone carrying this T cell receptor beta chain was picked up many times. The antigen remains unidentified. The CDR3 contains 13 residues. With 0 bases removed from V and 11 bases from J, the gap between germline ends came to 13 bases. The sample belongs to a study of CD8 T cells in ankylosing spondylitis. Study-wide results and caveats: Past research had described some motif variants in reactive arthritis synovial fluid and blood. In peripheral blood, disease-linked CD8+ clones occurred at relatively low frequencies. Clones linked to disease were reported to show significant enrichment in matched ankylosing spondylitis synovial fluid. Ankylosing spondylitis blood appeared to carry a characteristic TCR beta motif of several highly homologous variants.

Researchers built TCR beta libraries using quantitative 5'-RACE with molecular barcodes. MiXCR, applied by TCRdb to the 5' RACE reads, yields one record per CDR3 protein. The sample has 500,000 to 650,000 distinct CDR3 sequences; 5.3% are singletons. This clonotype was obtained from a male donor with ankylosing spondylitis. Sample: blood, either unsorted or a sorted T cell fraction (not recorded which). The chain joins TRBV12-3 or TRBV12-4 to TRBJ1-1, with D uncertain. DNA for the CDR3: TGTGCCAGCAGTTTAGCGATAGCCCTGGGGGCTTTCTTT. It yields the protein CASSLAIALGAFF.